The 30 T cell receptor beta chains below were found in one sample sequenced in a study of T cell clonality in common variable immunodeficiency. The study's findings and limits: Common variable immunodeficiency TCR beta sequences reportedly had fewer deletions and N-nucleotide insertions.

Their antigens remain unidentified. The assay was immunoSEQ multiplex PCR, and TCRdb's table has in-frame clones only and misses some. The profile covers 15,000 to 20,000 clones, none occurring a single time. The sample taken for sequencing was peripheral blood mononuclear cells. Every receptor here comes from a human donor with common variable immunodeficiency.

A note on this clone: The read terminates 3 residues before the CDR3 end, so the remaining end is supplied by the germline J gene. The V and J genes are TRBV19 and TRBJ1-5; D remains ambiguous. Germline assignment: CDR1 LNHDA and CDR2 SQIVND (reference sequence). The V and J ends lost 2 bases and 0 bases respectively, with 8 bases between them. The CDR3 is 15 amino acids. The CDR3 sequence: CASSILPHSNQPQHF. CDR3 bases read: TGTGCCAGTAGTATACTCCCACATAGCAATCAGCCC.

As to this clone: The read finishes 3 residues shy of the CDR3 end, and the germline J gene is used to complete it. The chain employs TRBV7-6 and TRBJ1-2, with D perhaps matching TRBD1 (6 bases). The V end was cut by 5 bases, the J end by 5 bases, with 15 bases between. Looked up from germline, CDR1 is SGHVS and CDR2 is FNYEAQ. The CDR3 spans 14 residues. The CDR3 bases that were read are TGTGCCAGCAGCCCTCTTCCAGGGGTGTATGGC. It codes for CASSPLPGVYG. The whole CDR3 region reads CASSPLPGVYGYTF.

A note on this clone: From the germline J gene comes the end of the CDR3, since the read stops 3 residues before it. This rearrangement joins TRBV19 to TRBJ1-2, with 9 positions matching TRBD1. The ends lost 4 bases at V and 5 bases at J; junction bases unmatched: 5. CDR3 size: 14 residues. Per the germline V gene, CDR1 is LNHDA and CDR2 is SQIVND (reference sequence). The CDR3 loop reads CASSKQGARYGYTF. The sequenced CDR3 bases are TGTGCCAGTAGTAAACAGGGGGCACGGTATGGC.

In its sample, this clone was seen a few times. The sequenced fragment ends 3 residues before the CDR3 boundary, so the rest is inferred from the germline J gene. This sequence joins TRBV7-6 and TRBJ2-5, with a weak D call TRBD1 (5 bases). Trimming shortened V by 2 bases and J by 3 bases, and 13 bases separated the two germline ends. Germline CDR1 SGHVS, CDR2 FNYEAQ. The CDR3 totals 15 residues. This CDR3 is CASSLRGLGEETQYF. CDR3 DNA, as far as it was read: TGTGCCAGCAGCTTAAGGGGTCTTGGGGAAGAGACC.

About this clone: The read comes to an end 3 residues before the CDR3 does, leaving the germline J gene to fill in the end. The chain combines TRBV7-2 with TRBJ1-1, with TRBD1 identical over 10 bases. With V trimmed by 6 bases and J by 4 bases, 5 bases remained unmatched. The germline gives CDR1 SGHTA, CDR2 FQGNSA. This CDR3 spans 14 amino acids. The CDR3: CASRRRQGATEAFF. The sequenced CDR3 bases are TGTGCCAGCAGAAGAAGACAGGGGGCCACTGAA.

This clone was picked up a small number of times. The CDR3 extends 3 residues past the end of the read, so its final part is completed from the germline J gene. The chain has TRBV7-8 and TRBJ1-2; 7 bases agree with TRBD1. The V gene's germline CDR1 is SGHVS and CDR2 FQNEAQ. This CDR3 is 13 amino acids long. After removal of 3 bases from V and 6 bases from J, the junction contained 4 bases not matched to a gene. The part of the CDR3 DNA that was read is TGTGCCAGCAGCTTCTCCGGGACAGATGGC. Protein: CASSFSGTDG. The complete CDR3 sequence is CASSFSGTDGYTF.

With regard to this clone: Read coverage stops 3 residues before the CDR3 terminus; the germline J gene supplies the remainder. The chain recombines TRBV6-2 or TRBV6-3 with TRBJ1-5; possible D gene TRBD1, 5 bases. The CDR3 is 14 amino acids. Per the germline V gene, CDR1 is MNHEY and CDR2 is SVGEGT. The ends were cut back, 7 bases at V and 6 bases at J, with 16 bases in the middle. The sequenced CDR3 bases are TGTGCCAGCAAAATCGGGGGTGTGCTTCAGCCC. Translated, it gives CASKIGGVLQP. The whole CDR3 sequence reads CASKIGGVLQPQHF.

This clone turned up a few times. The read is 3 residues too short to cover the CDR3 end, so that end is filled in from the germline J gene. The chain couples TRBV18 to TRBJ2-5; D is possibly TRBD1 (5 bases). V was clipped by 5 bases and J by 3 bases, with 10 bases between them. The CDR3 runs 13 residues. Germline V gives CDR1 KGHSH, CDR2 LQKENI. CDR3 residues: CASSSTVEETQYF. CDR3 bases read: TGTGCCAGCTCATCGACAGTGGAAGAGACC. Together with reference TRBV18 and TRBJ2-5, the CDR3 gives the full variable domain: NAGVMQNPRHLVRRRGQEARLRCSPMKGHSHVYWYRQLPEEGLKFMVYLQKENIIDESGMPKERFSAEFPKEGPSILRIQQVVRGDSAAYFCASSSTVEETQYFGPGTRLLVL.

Worth noting for this clone: The read finishes 3 residues shy of the CDR3 end, and the germline J gene is used to complete it. The chain uses TRBV5-6 and TRBJ2-7; D is possibly TRBD1 (5 bases). Germline CDR1 reads SGHDT; CDR2 reads YYEEEE. The CDR3 sequence is 15 residues long. With 6 bases removed from V and 0 bases from J, the gap between germline ends came to 16 bases. Incomplete CDR3 DNA: TGTGCCAGCACTCAGGTGGGGCGTCGCTCCTACGAG. Its translation is CASTQVGRRSYE. The full-length CDR3 reads as CASTQVGRRSYEQYF.

This clone was picked up many times. The read is 3 residues too short to cover the CDR3 end, so that end is filled in from the germline J gene. V usage is TRBV20-1 and J usage is TRBJ2-7; 8 nucleotides match TRBD2. With V trimmed by 1 base and J by 4 bases, 9 bases remained unmatched. The CDR3 has 15 amino acids. CDR1 is DFQATT and CDR2 is SNEGSKA in the germline V gene (reference sequence). The CDR3 here is CSARGAAGGRYEQYF. The sequenced CDR3 bases are TGCAGTGCTAGAGGGGCGGCGGGGGGTAGATACGAG.

Regarding this clone: The read gets to within 3 residues of the CDR3 end, and the germline J gene fills in the rest. V gene TRBV19 combines with J gene TRBJ2-7; TRBD1 might be the D (5 bases). Germline V gene sequence: CDR1 LNHDA, CDR2 SQIVND (reference sequence). The length of the CDR3 is 14 residues. Trimming took 1 base from V and 3 from J, leaving 10 bases between them. The sequenced part of the CDR3 DNA is TGTGCCAGTAGTATAGCTGCAGGGCTCTACGAG. Its translation is CASSIAAGLYE. The whole CDR3 protein reads CASSIAAGLYEQYF.

Worth noting for this clone: The read terminates 3 residues ahead of where the CDR3 ends, so the germline J gene completes it. V and J are TRBV19 and TRBJ2-7; 10 nucleotides line up with TRBD1. The junction had 5 bases not matched to a gene; V was cut back by 5 bases and J by 1 base. The CDR3 runs 15 residues. Germline values: CDR1 LNHDA, CDR2 SQIVND (reference sequence). CDR3 sequence: CASSSRTGGSYEQYF. The CDR3 bases that were read are TGTGCCAGTAGTTCCCGGACAGGGGGATCCTACGAG.

The sample holds a few counts of this clone. The missing CDR3 end, 3 residues past where the read stops, is filled in from the germline J gene. The chain is built from TRBV5-1 and TRBJ1-1, with D maybe TRBD1 (6 bases). The CDR3 consists of 11 residues. Germline-derived CDR1 and CDR2 are SGHRS and YFSETQ. V lost 7 bases to trimming and J lost 5 bases, with 9 bases between them. CDR3 DNA (partial): TGCGCCAGCGCGGACAGAACTGAA. It encodes CASADRTE. The full-length CDR3 reads as CASADRTEAFF.

This clone showed up many times. The observed sequence ends 3 residues before the CDR3 terminus, with the missing tail filled in from the germline J gene. The chain joins TRBV20-1 to TRBJ1-1; 9 bases agree with TRBD1. CDR1 is DFQATT, CDR2 SNEGSKA, per germline (reference sequence). J was trimmed by 5 bases and V by 2 bases; bases with no gene match: 9. This CDR3 has 15 residues. CDR3 protein: CSARPLRDRVTEAFF. Incomplete CDR3 DNA: TGCAGTGCTAGACCTCTCCGGGACAGGGTGACTGAA.

Comment on this clone: Read data end 3 residues before the CDR3 end; the end is taken from the germline J gene. The rearrangement links TRBV7-2 to TRBJ2-7; TRBD1 matches 9 bases. V trimming: 2 bases; J trimming: 4 bases; junction bases outside the gene matches: 3. This CDR3 comprises 14 residues. Germline V gives CDR1 SGHTA, CDR2 FQGNSA. The part of the CDR3 DNA that was read is TGTGCCAGCAGCTTAAAGGACAGGGGTTACGAG. Translated: CASSLKDRGYE. In full, the CDR3 is CASSLKDRGYEQYF.

In the case of this clone: The read stops 3 residues short of the end of the CDR3; the missing end is completed from the germline J gene. The chain combines TRBV7-9 with TRBJ1-1; no firm D call. Germline CDR1 is SEHNR and CDR2 is FQNEAQ (reference sequence). The germline V and J ends were trimmed by 6 bases and 1 base, with 6 bases remaining between them. This CDR3 region has 12 residues. CDR3 DNA (partial): TGTGCCAGCAGTTATAAGAACACTGAA. It codes for CASSYKNTE. The full CDR3 reads CASSYKNTEAFF.

Comments on this clone: Read sequence stops 3 residues before the CDR3 end, and the germline J gene provides the missing end. This sequence joins TRBV20-1 and TRBJ1-6, with 8 nucleotides matching TRBD1. CDR1 is DFQATT and CDR2 is SNEGSKA in the germline V gene (reference sequence). This CDR3 spans 16 amino acids. Germline trimming cut 1 base from V and 8 bases from J; bases unmatched to any gene: 10. CDR3 DNA, as far as it was read: TGCAGTGCTAGAGTCCCGGACAGGGTGGCATATTCACCC. Protein: CSARVPDRVAYSP. The full CDR3 protein reads CSARVPDRVAYSPLHF.

Of note for this clone: The read ends 3 residues early relative to the CDR3; the germline J gene fills the gap. V is TRBV7-2 and J is TRBJ1-2; 8 nucleotides align to TRBD1. Germline CDR1 reads SGHTA; CDR2 reads FQGNSA. This CDR3 contains 13 residues. CDR3 bases read: TGTGCCAGCAGACCGGGACAGGAGCGTCGC. Residues: CASRPGQERR. The CDR3 in its entirety is CASRPGQERRYTF.

The CDR3 DNA, read in part, is TGTGCCAGCAGTTACTATTTAGGGGATCAGCCC. Its protein is CASSYYLGDQP. Given in full, the CDR3 is CASSYYLGDQPQHF. The chain employs TRBV6-2 or TRBV6-3 and TRBJ1-5; D possibly corresponds to TRBD1 (5 bases). Sequencing ends 3 residues short of the CDR3 end; the germline J gene provides the rest. The CDR3 consists of 14 residues. Trimming stripped 1 base from V and 5 bases from J, with 9 bases between. The germline CDR1 and CDR2 sequences are MNHEY and SVGEGT.

This clone came up a few times. The read terminates 3 residues before the CDR3 end, so the remaining end is supplied by the germline J gene. The chain recombines TRBV7-2 with TRBJ1-1, with D unclear. V lost 3 bases to trimming and J lost 2 bases, with 10 bases between them. Per the germline V gene, CDR1 is SGHTA and CDR2 is FQGNSA. The CDR3 is made up of 14 amino acids. The CDR3 region is CASSLGYSNTEAFF. The sequenced CDR3 bases are TGTGCCAGCAGCTTGGGTTACAGCAACACTGAA.

With regard to this clone: The CDR3 extends 3 residues past the end of the read, so its final part is completed from the germline J gene. The V and J genes are TRBV7-9 and TRBJ1-6; no clear D gene. Trimming pared 2 bases from V and 7 bases from J, leaving 12 bases between. CDR3 length: 15 amino acids. Germline V gives CDR1 SEHNR, CDR2 FQNEAQ (reference sequence). CDR3 bases read: TGTGCCAGCAGCTTACTAGCCCAAGGGAATTCACCC. It encodes CASSLLAQGNSP. The CDR3, in full, reads CASSLLAQGNSPLHF.

The sample holds many counts of this clone. The sequenced fragment ends 3 residues before the CDR3 boundary, so the rest is inferred from the germline J gene. This chain joins TRBV6-1 and TRBJ2-1; D gene ambiguous. The ends were cut back, 3 bases at V and 8 bases at J, with 17 bases in the middle. CDR1 is MNHNS, CDR2 SASEGT, per germline. The length of the CDR3 is 15 residues. The part of the CDR3 DNA that was read is TGTGCCAGCAGTGACGCCCCGGGTCCACGCGATGAG. Its translation is CASSDAPGPRDE. The whole CDR3 is CASSDAPGPRDEQFF.

In its sample, this clone was seen a few times. With the read ending 3 residues before the CDR3 end, the germline J gene is used to fill in that end. The V gene is TRBV19, the J gene TRBJ1-5; D not resolved. V was trimmed by 6 bases and J by 9 bases, leaving 30 bases between them. The germline CDR1 and CDR2 sequences are LNHDA and SQIVND (reference sequence). This CDR3 comprises 18 residues. The CDR3 sequence is CASSHNPPGRPHHRPQHF. Partial CDR3 DNA: TGTGCCAGTAGCCATAACCCCCCAGGAAGACCCCATCATCGGCCC.

This clone was detected a few times. The CDR3 DNA, read in part, is TGCAGTGCTCCTTCGGGACTCGCAGCCTACGAG. It specifies CSAPSGLAAYE. The complete CDR3 protein is CSAPSGLAAYEQYF. The J gene is TRBJ2-7, the V gene TRBV20-1; D may be TRBD2 (6 bases). The read is 3 residues too short to cover the CDR3 end, so that end is filled in from the germline J gene. Per germline, CDR1 DFQATT and CDR2 SNEGSKA (reference sequence). V lost 5 bases to trimming and J lost 2 bases, with 16 bases between them. The CDR3 loop spans 14 amino acids.

This clone was counted many times. Coverage ceases 3 residues before the CDR3 finishes, and the germline J gene fills in the end. The chain combines TRBV5-1 with TRBJ2-1; 9 bases align to TRBD1. The CDR3 totals 16 residues. V dropped 3 bases and J dropped 5; count of bases not matched to a gene: 9. Germline V gene lookup returns CDR1 SGHRS and CDR2 YFSETQ. The CDR3 reads CASSWTTGGIDNEQFF. CDR3 DNA, as far as it was read: TGCGCCAGCAGCTGGACGACAGGGGGGATAGACAATGAG.

The table lists this clone with a few counts. With the read ending 3 residues before the CDR3 end, the germline J gene is used to fill in that end. The V and J genes are TRBV20-1 and TRBJ2-7, with 9 bases that match TRBD1. Germline-derived CDR1 and CDR2 are DFQATT and SNEGSKA (reference sequence). Germline trimming cut 6 bases from V and 6 bases from J; bases unmatched to any gene: 12. This CDR3 has 14 amino acids. CDR3 protein: CSAIKGQGQGEQYF. The DNA read from the CDR3 is TGCAGTGCAATCAAGGGACAGGGTCAGGGCGAG.

There are a few counts of this clone. The CDR3 end is not reached by the read, which stops 3 residues before it; the germline J gene fills it in. The J gene is TRBJ2-5, the V gene TRBV20-1; 13 nucleotides agree with TRBD2. The V and J ends lost 4 bases and 4 bases, in that order; junction bases with no gene match: 3. There are 14 residues in the CDR3. In germline, CDR1 is DFQATT, CDR2 SNEGSKA (reference sequence). The sequenced CDR3 bases are TGCAGTGCTATGACTAGCGGGAGGATAGAGACC. Protein: CSAMTSGRIET. The complete CDR3 sequence is CSAMTSGRIETQYF.

This clone was counted between two and nine times. The observed sequence ends 3 residues before the CDR3 terminus, with the missing tail filled in from the germline J gene. The gene calls are TRBV19 and TRBJ1-4; D gene unclear. Trimming pared 4 bases from V and 7 bases from J, leaving 13 bases between. Per germline, CDR1 LNHDA and CDR2 SQIVND (reference sequence). This CDR3 has 14 amino acids. Partial CDR3 DNA: TGTGCCAGTAGTACCTACGGGGATGGTGAAAAA. Amino acid sequence: CASSTYGDGEK. The CDR3 in its entirety is CASSTYGDGEKLFF.

Concerning this clone: The read ends 3 residues shy of where the CDR3 ends; the end is completed using the germline J gene. V is TRBV7-9 and J is TRBJ2-3, with 8 bases identical to TRBD1. Germline CDR1 reads SEHNR; CDR2 reads FQNEAQ (reference sequence). V was pared by 6 bases and J by 4 bases, with 0 bases of the junction left unmatched. The CDR3 totals 12 residues. The covered CDR3 bases are TGTGCCAGCAGGGGACAGGCAGATACG. Its translation is CASRGQADT. The full-length CDR3 reads as CASRGQADTQYF.

This clone has more than one count but fewer than ten. The read ends 3 residues shy of where the CDR3 ends; the end is completed using the germline J gene. The chain is built from TRBV7-9 and TRBJ1-1; D perhaps matches TRBD1 (5 bases). The CDR3 is made up of 12 amino acids. V was shortened by 10 bases and J by 0 bases, with 9 bases between the two germline ends. In germline, CDR1 is SEHNR, CDR2 FQNEAQ (reference sequence). CDR3 bases read: TGTGCCACTCGAGGGGTGAACACTGAA. Its protein product is CATRGVNTE. The whole CDR3 sequence reads CATRGVNTEAFF.